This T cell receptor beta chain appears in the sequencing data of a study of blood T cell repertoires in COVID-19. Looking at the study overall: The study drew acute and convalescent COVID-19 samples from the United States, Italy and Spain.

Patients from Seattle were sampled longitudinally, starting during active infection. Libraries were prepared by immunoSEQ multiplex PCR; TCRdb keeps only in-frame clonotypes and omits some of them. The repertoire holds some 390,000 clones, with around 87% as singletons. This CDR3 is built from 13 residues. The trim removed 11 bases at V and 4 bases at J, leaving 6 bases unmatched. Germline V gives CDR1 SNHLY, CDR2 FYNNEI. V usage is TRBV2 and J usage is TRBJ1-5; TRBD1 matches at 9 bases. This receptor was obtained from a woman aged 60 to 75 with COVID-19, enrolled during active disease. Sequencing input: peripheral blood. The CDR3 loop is CAGGQGWNQPQHF. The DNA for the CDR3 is TGTGCCGGGGGACAGGGTTGGAATCAGCCCCAGCATTTT.